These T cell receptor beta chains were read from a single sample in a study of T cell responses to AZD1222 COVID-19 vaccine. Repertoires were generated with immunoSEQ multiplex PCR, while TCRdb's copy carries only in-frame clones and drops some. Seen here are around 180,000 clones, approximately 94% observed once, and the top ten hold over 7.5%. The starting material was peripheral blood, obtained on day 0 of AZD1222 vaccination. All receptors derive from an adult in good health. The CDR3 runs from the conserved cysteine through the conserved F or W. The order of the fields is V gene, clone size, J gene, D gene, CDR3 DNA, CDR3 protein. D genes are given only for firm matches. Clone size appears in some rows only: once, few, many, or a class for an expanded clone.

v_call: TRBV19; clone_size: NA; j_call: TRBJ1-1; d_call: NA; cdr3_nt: TGTGCCAGCCATCAGGGTCCTGAAGCTTTCTTT; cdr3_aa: CASHQGPEAFF
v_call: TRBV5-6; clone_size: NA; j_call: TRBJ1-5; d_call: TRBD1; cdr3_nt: TGTGCCAGCACCTATGCGGGGGGACAGGGGAATCAGCCCCAGCATTTT; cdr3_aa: CASTYAGGQGNQPQHF
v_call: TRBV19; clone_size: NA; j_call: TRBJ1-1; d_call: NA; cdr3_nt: TGTGCCAGTAGTATTATCGGGGGCCCCTTGAACACTGAAGCTTTCTTT; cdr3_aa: CASSIIGGPLNTEAFF
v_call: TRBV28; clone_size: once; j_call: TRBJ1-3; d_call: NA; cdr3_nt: TGTGCCAGCAGTTTCGGTGACAGTTCTGGAAACACCATATATTTT; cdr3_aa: CASSFGDSSGNTIYF
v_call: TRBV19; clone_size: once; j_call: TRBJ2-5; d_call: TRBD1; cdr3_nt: TGTGCCAGTAGTAAGACAGGGAGCCAAGAGACCCAGTACTTC; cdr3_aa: CASSKTGSQETQYF
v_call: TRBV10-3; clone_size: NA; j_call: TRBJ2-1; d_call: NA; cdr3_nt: TGTGCCATCAGTGTGAGACAGCCCCCCTACAATGAGCAGTTCTTC; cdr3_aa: CAISVRQPPYNEQFF
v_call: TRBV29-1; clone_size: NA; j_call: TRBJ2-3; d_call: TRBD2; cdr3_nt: TGCAGCGTTGAAGAGGGACTAGGCACAGATACGCAGTATTTT; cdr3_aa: CSVEEGLGTDTQYF
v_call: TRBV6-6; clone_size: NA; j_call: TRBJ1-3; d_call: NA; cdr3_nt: TGTGCCAGCAGTTACTCCCTACAGGGAAACACCATATATTTT; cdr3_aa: CASSYSLQGNTIYF
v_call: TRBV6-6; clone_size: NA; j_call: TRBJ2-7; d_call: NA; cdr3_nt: TGTGCCAGCAGTTATTTGGGGAACGAGCAGTACTTC; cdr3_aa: CASSYLGNEQYF
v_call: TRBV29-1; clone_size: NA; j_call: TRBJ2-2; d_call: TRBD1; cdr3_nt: TGCAGCGTTGAACTTGGGACAGTCACCGGGGAGCTGTTTTTT; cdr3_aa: CSVELGTVTGELFF
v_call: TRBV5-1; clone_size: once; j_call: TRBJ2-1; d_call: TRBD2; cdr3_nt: TGCGCCAGCAGCGGTCAGGGACTAGCGGGAGCTAGAAATGAGCAGTTCTTC; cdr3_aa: CASSGQGLAGARNEQFF
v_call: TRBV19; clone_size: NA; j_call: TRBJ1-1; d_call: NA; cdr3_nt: TGTGCCAGTAGTATATACACTGAAGCTTTCTTT; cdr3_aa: CASSIYTEAFF
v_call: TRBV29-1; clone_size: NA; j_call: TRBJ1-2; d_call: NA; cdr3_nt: TGCAGCGTTCTCAGGGCTAACTATGGCTACACCTTC; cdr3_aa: CSVLRANYGYTF
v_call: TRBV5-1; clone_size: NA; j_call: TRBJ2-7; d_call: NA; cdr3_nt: TGCGCCAGCAGCCAAGAAGGGCGGGTCGAGCAGTACTTC; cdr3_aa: CASSQEGRVEQYF
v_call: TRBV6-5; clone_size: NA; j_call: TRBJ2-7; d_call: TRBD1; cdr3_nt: TGTGCCAGCAGTACTCGGGACAGGGTCCACGAGCAGTACTTC; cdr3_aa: CASSTRDRVHEQYF
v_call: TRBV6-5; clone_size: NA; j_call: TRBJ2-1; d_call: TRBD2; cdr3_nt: TGTGCCAGCCGACTAGCGGGAGCGAATGAGCAGTTCTTC; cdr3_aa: CASRLAGANEQFF
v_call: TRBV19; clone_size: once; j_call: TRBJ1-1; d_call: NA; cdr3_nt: TGTGCCAGTAGGACAGGCAATACTGAAGCTTTCTTT; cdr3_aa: CASRTGNTEAFF
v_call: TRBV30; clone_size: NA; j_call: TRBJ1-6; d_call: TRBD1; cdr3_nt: TGTGCCTGGAGTACCCCCCAGGGGGCGGTTTCACCCCTCCACTTT; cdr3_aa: CAWSTPQGAVSPLHF
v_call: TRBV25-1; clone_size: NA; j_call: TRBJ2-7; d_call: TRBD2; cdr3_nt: TGTGCCAGCAGTGATCTCTCTCGGGAGGGGTACGAGCAGTACTTC; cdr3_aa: CASSDLSREGYEQYF
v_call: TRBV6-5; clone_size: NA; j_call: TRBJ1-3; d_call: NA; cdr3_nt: TGTGCCAGCAGGCGGTCCGGGACTGGTGGAAACACCATATATTTT; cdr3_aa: CASRRSGTGGNTIYF
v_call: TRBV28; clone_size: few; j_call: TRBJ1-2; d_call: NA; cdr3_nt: TGTGCCAGCAGTTTATCGCGATCGAGGTATGGCTACACCTTC; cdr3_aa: CASSLSRSRYGYTF
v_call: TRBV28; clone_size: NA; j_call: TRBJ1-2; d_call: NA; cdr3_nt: TGTGCCAGCAGCAAGTTTCCGCTCTACACCTTC; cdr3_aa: CASSKFPLYTF
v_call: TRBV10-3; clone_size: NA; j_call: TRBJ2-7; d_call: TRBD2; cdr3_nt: TGTGCCATCAGTGGACTAGCCCCTGTTTCCGAGCAGTACTTC; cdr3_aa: CAISGLAPVSEQYF
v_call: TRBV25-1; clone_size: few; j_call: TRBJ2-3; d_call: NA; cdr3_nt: TGTGCCAGCACGTTGGGGGATAGACGTGGTACGCAGTATTTT; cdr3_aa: CASTLGDRRGTQYF
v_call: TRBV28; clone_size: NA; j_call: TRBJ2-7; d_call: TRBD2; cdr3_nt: TGTGCCAGCAGTTTATCCGGGACTAGCGGCTCCTACGAGCAGTACTTC; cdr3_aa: CASSLSGTSGSYEQYF
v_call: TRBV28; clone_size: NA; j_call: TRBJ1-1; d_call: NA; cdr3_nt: TGTGCCAGCAGTTCCGCGGGTCGGGGCACTGAAGCTTTCTTT; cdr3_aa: CASSSAGRGTEAFF
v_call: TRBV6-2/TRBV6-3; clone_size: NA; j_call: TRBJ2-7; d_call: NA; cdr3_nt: TGTGCCAGCAGCCAGATGTACTACGAGCAGTACTTC; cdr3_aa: CASSQMYYEQYF
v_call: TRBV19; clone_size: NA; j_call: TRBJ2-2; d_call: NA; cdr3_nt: TGTGCCATAAAGCCGGGACCTCTCGGGGAGCTGTTTTTT; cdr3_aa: CAIKPGPLGELFF
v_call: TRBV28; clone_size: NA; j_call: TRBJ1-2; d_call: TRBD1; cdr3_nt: TGTGCCAGCAGTACACGGACAGGGAACCTTAATGGCTACACCTTC; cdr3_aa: CASSTRTGNLNGYTF
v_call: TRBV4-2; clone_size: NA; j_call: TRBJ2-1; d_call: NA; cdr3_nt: TGTGCCAGCAGCCAAGGGGCTAACGTTCTGAATGAGCAGTTCTTC; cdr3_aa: CASSQGANVLNEQFF
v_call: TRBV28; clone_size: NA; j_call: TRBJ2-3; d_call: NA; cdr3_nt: TGTGCCAGCACGGAACAGGGCCGAGCAAGCACAGATACGCAGTATTTT; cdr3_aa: CASTEQGRASTDTQYF
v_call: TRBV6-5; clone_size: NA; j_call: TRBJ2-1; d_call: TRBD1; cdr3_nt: TGTGCCAGCAGTTCTGGGACAGGGTCCTACAATGAGCAGTTCTTC; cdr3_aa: CASSSGTGSYNEQFF
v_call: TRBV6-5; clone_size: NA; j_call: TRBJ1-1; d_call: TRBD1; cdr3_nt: TGTGCCAGCAGGGGACAGGGGGCGAACACTGAAGCTTTCTTT; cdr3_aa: CASRGQGANTEAFF
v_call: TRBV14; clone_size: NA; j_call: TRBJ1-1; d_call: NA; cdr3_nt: TGTGCCAGCAGCCAAGATCATTGGACGGGAGCTTTCTTT; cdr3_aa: CASSQDHWTGAFF
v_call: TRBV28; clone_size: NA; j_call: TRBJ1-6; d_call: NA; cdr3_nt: TGTGCCAGCAGTTTACCGAGGGATAATTCACCCCTCCACTTT; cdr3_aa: CASSLPRDNSPLHF
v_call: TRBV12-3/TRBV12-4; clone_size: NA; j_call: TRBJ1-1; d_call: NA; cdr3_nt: TGTGCCAGCAGTTTATTCATCAGTGAAGCTTTCTTT; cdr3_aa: CASSLFISEAFF
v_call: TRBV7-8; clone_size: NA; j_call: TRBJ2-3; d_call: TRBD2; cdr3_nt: TGTGCCAGCAGCTTAAGGACTAGCGGAAGCACAGATACGCAGTATTTT; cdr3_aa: CASSLRTSGSTDTQYF
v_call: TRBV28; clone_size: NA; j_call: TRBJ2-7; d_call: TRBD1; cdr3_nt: TGTGCCAGCAGTTTCCTGGGACAGAGGTACGAGCAGTACTTC; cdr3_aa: CASSFLGQRYEQYF
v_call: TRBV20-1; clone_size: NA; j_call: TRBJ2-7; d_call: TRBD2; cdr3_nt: TGCAGTGCTAGTTGGGCGGGAGGCGGGGAGCAGTACTTC; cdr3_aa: CSASWAGGGEQYF
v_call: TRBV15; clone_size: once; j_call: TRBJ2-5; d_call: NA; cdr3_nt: TGTGCCACCAGCAGAGATGAGGGAACACAAGAGACCCAGTACTTC; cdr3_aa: CATSRDEGTQETQYF
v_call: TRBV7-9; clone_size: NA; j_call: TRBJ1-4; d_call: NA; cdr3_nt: TGTGCCAGCAGCTTAGCCGGGGGGAGAGCAACTAATGAAAAACTGTTTTTT; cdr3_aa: CASSLAGGRATNEKLFF
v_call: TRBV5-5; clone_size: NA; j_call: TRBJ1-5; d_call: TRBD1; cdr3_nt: TGTGCCAGCAGACAGGACAGGGGTAGCGATCAGCCCCAGCATTTT; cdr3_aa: CASRQDRGSDQPQHF
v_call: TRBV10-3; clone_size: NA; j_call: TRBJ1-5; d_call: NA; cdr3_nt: TGTGCCATCAGTGAGACACAGCACGATCAGCCCCAGCATTTT; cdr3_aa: CAISETQHDQPQHF
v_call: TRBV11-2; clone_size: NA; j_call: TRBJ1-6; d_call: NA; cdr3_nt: TGTGCCAGCAGCTTAAGCCGGGACCATAATTCACCCCTCCACTTT; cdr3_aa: CASSLSRDHNSPLHF
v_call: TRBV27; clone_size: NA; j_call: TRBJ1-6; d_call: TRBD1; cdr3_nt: TGTGCCAGCAGTTTGCTAAGGGGACAGCCCTTGCCAATTACCCCCCTCCACTTT; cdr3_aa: CASSLLRGQPLPITPLHF
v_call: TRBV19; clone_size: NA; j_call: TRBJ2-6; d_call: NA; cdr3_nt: TGTGCCAGTAGTATAAGGGTGAACTCTGGGGCCAACGTCCTGACTTTC; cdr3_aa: CASSIRVNSGANVLTF
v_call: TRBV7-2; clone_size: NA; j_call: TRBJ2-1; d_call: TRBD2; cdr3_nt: TGTGCCAGCAGCTTTTCGGGAGGGGGTAACAATGAGCAGTTCTTC; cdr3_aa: CASSFSGGGNNEQFF
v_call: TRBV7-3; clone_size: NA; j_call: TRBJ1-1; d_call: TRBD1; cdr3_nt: TGTGCCAGCAGCTTAATCGGGACAGGGGGCACTGAAGCTTTCTTT; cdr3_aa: CASSLIGTGGTEAFF
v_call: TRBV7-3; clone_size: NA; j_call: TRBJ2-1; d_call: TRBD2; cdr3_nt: TGTGCCAGCAGCCAGACTAGCGGGGTATACAATGAGCAGTTCTTC; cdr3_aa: CASSQTSGVYNEQFF
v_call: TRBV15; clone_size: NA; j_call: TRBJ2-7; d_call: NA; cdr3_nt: TGTGCCACCAGCAGAGGGACGACGAAGGACTTCAGCTACGAGCAGTACTTC; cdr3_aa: CATSRGTTKDFSYEQYF
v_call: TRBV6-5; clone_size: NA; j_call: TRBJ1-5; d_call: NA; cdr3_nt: TGTGCCAGCAGCCAGCAAGGGAATCAGCCCCAGCATTTT; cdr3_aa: CASSQQGNQPQHF
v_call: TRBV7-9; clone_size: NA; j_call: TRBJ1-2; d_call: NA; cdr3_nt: TGTGCCAGCAGCTTAGCCCTCGGGCAGGGTGACGGCTACACCTTC; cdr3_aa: CASSLALGQGDGYTF
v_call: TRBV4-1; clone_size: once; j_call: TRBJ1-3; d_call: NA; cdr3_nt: TGCGCCAGCAGCCAAGGGACGCGGGGCTCTGGAAACACCATATATTTT; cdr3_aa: CASSQGTRGSGNTIYF